The 21 T cell receptor beta chains listed next were all sequenced from one sample in a study of T cells in Graves' hyperthyroidism and ophthalmopathy. The TCR beta CDR3 regions underwent amplification using RNA transcripts as the source. The HTBI primer set served for first-round RT-PCR of the TCR CDR3. Using its own MiXCR run on the multiplex PCR reads, TCRdb lists one record per CDR3 protein. The data show hundreds of thousands of distinct CDR3 sequences, 15% to 19% seen once. Sequenced input: blood. These receptors were collected from a woman younger than 35 with Graves' hyperthyroidism.

This clonotype was counted ten times or more. The CDR3 is CASSVLAEGPDTQYF. DNA of the CDR3: TGCGCCAGCAGCGTTCTAGCAGAAGGGCCGGATACGCAGTATTTT. This chain uses TRBV5-1 with TRBJ2-3; D perhaps matches TRBD2 (5 bases). V lost 4 bases to trimming and J lost 6 bases, with 18 bases between them. This CDR3 has 15 amino acids. CDR1 is SGHRS, CDR2 YFSETQ, per germline.

The table lists this clonotype with a few counts. The J gene is TRBJ2-2, the V gene TRBV6-1, with TRBD2 matching over 9 bases. Germline trimming cut 7 bases from V and 2 bases from J; bases unmatched to any gene: 8. The CDR3 consists of 16 residues. Germline values: CDR1 MNHNS, CDR2 SASEGT. Here the CDR3 DNA reads TGTGCCAGCATCCGGGATAGCGGGGGTAACACCGGGGAGCTGTTTTTT. Protein product: CASIRDSGGNTGELFF.

The V and J genes are TRBV28 and TRBJ2-3; no reliable D call. CDR1 and CDR2 (germline): MDHEN, SYDVKM. Trimming removed 3 bases at V and 7 bases at J, with 11 bases between. The CDR3 is 13 residues long. CDR3 coding DNA: TGTGCCAGCAGTTTTGCTCCTATTTATACGCAGTATTTT. Protein product: CASSFAPIYTQYF. Combining the CDR3 with reference TRBV28 and TRBJ2-3 gives the whole variable domain DVKVTQSSRYLVKRTGEKVFLECVQDMDHENMFWYRQDPGLGLRLIYFSYDVKMKEKGDIPEGYSVSREKKERFSLILESASTNQTSMYLCASSFAPIYTQYFGPGTRLTVL.

The table lists this clonotype with a few counts. The genes are TRBV20-1 and TRBJ1-6; 7 bases are a match to TRBD1. Losses at the gene ends were 3 bases for V and 10 bases for J; bases not matched to a gene: 18. CDR1 and CDR2 from the germline V gene are DFQATT and SNEGSKA (reference sequence). There are 17 residues in the CDR3. The CDR3 coding sequence is TGCAGTGCTAGGGGGGGCCCCAGGGGGGTAACGGTCTCACCCCTCCACTTT. It yields the protein CSARGGPRGVTVSPLHF.

This clonotype was counted many times. This chain uses TRBV20-1 with TRBJ2-3, with 11 bases matching TRBD2. Germline values: CDR1 DFQATT, CDR2 SNEGSKA (reference sequence). The CDR3 has 15 residues. Germline trimming cut 4 bases from V and 8 bases from J; bases unmatched to any gene: 11. The CDR3 loop reads CSATGLAGALGTQYF. The CDR3 DNA reads TGCAGTGCTACCGGACTAGCGGGTGCGCTAGGTACGCAGTATTTT.

This clonotype was picked up many times. V is TRBV6-5 and J is TRBJ2-7; D gene ambiguous. Looked up from germline, CDR1 is MNHEY and CDR2 is SVGAGI. V lost 0 bases to trimming and J lost 2 bases, with 14 bases between them. This CDR3 region has 16 residues. DNA of the CDR3: TGTGCCAGCAGTTACTCGAGTTCGGCGACGGCCTACGAGCAGTACTTC. This sequence encodes CASSYSSSATAYEQYF.

The sample holds many counts of this clonotype. This sequence joins TRBV12-3 or TRBV12-4 and TRBJ1-2; a weak D match, TRBD1 (6 bases). The V and J ends lost 3 bases and 6 bases respectively, with 14 bases between them. This CDR3 has 14 amino acids. The chain's CDR3 is CASSFEGGSHGYTF. Written as DNA, the CDR3 is TGTGCCAGCAGTTTTGAGGGGGGCTCCCATGGCTACACCTTC.

In its sample, this clonotype was seen a few times. J is TRBJ1-1 and V is TRBV6-1, with D uncertain. The germline V and J ends were trimmed by 7 bases and 4 bases, with 13 bases remaining between them. This CDR3 is 13 amino acids long. Germline V gives CDR1 MNHNS, CDR2 SASEGT. CDR3 sequence (DNA): TGTGCCAGCACCCCGGCAGCCTCCACTGAAGCTTTCTTT. It yields the protein CASTPAASTEAFF.

This clonotype was seen repeatedly, ten times or more. For the CDR3, the DNA is TGTGCCAGTCGGGGCGACTCCTACAATGAGCAGTTCTTC. Residues: CASRGDSYNEQFF. The rearrangement joins TRBV12-3 or TRBV12-4 to TRBJ2-1; the D gene could be TRBD1 or TRBD2 (5 bases each). Trimming shortened V by 9 bases and J by 0 bases, and 9 bases separated the two germline ends. This CDR3 comprises 13 residues.

This clonotype was counted ten times or more. The genes are TRBV7-2 and TRBJ1-1, with 8 bases aligning to TRBD1. The CDR3 is made up of 14 amino acids. J lost 4 bases, V lost 7 bases, and 8 bases had no gene match. Germline values: CDR1 SGHTA, CDR2 FQGNSA. DNA of the CDR3: TGTGCCAGCACCGCAGGGGGCTCAGCCACTGAAGCTTTCTTT. It encodes CASTAGGSATEAFF. Looking up the rest from reference TRBV7-2 and TRBJ1-1 gives the full variable domain: GAGVSQSPSNKVTEKGKDVELRCDPISGHTALYWYRQSLGQGLEFLIYFQGNSAPDKSGLPSDRFSAERTGGSVSTLTIQRTQQEDSAVYLCASTAGGSATEAFFGQGTRLTVV.

This clonotype occurred a few times. This rearrangement joins TRBV6-6 to TRBJ2-7; no clear D gene. This CDR3 has 14 amino acids. V lost 0 bases, J lost 2 bases, and 8 bases lay in between. Germline lookup yields CDR1 MNHNY and CDR2 SVGAGI (reference sequence). The CDR3 is CASSYSGYTYEQYF. Written as DNA, the CDR3 is TGTGCCAGCAGTTACTCAGGGTACACCTACGAGCAGTACTTC.

This clonotype was recorded at least ten times. The chain carries TRBV5-1 and TRBJ1-1, with D unclear. Between the trimmed V and J ends, which lost 3 bases and 5 bases, there was a span of 11 bases. Germline V gene sequence: CDR1 SGHRS, CDR2 YFSETQ. The CDR3 totals 13 residues. In nucleotides, the CDR3 is TGCGCCAGCAGCTATGAGTCCGGGACTGAAGCTTTCTTT. It yields the protein CASSYESGTEAFF.

This clonotype was detected many times. The rearrangement joins TRBV18 to TRBJ1-4; D is ambiguous. Germline V CDR1 and CDR2: KGHSH, LQKENI. V was shortened by 0 bases and J by 4 bases, with 9 bases between the two germline ends. The CDR3 sequence is 15 residues long. The CDR3, as DNA: TGTGCCAGCTCACCACCGGGGAAGGGTAATGAAAAACTGTTTTTT. Its protein is CASSPPGKGNEKLFF.

This clonotype has at least ten counts. The genes are TRBV24-1 and TRBJ1-1; D ambiguous. CDR3 length equals 13 residues. With 7 bases removed from V and 2 bases from J, the gap between germline ends came to 10 bases. In germline, CDR1 is KGHDR, CDR2 SFDVKD. This CDR3 is CATSPADNTEAFF. The CDR3 nucleotides read TGTGCCACCAGCCCCGCTGATAACACTGAAGCTTTCTTT.

The J gene is TRBJ2-7, the V gene TRBV7-8; TRBD2 might be the D (6 bases). Germline CDR1 SGHVS, CDR2 FQNEAQ. Trimming took off 3 bases at V and 5 bases at J, with 11 bases between the two ends. CDR3 size: 13 residues. CDR3: CASSLAPGDEQYF. In DNA form, the CDR3 reads TGTGCCAGCAGCTTGGCTCCGGGGGACGAGCAGTACTTC.

This clonotype has a count of ten or more. The gene calls are TRBV28 and TRBJ1-5; no firm D call. The CDR3 sequence is 15 residues long. The germline CDR1 and CDR2 sequences are MDHEN and SYDVKM. V lost 3 bases and J lost 2, with 11 bases in between. The CDR3 sequence is CASSFEDRGNQPQHF. CDR3 in DNA: TGTGCCAGCAGTTTTGAGGATCGTGGCAATCAGCCCCAGCATTTT. Supplemented by reference TRBV28 and TRBJ1-5, the full variable domain reads DVKVTQSSRYLVKRTGEKVFLECVQDMDHENMFWYRQDPGLGLRLIYFSYDVKMKEKGDIPEGYSVSREKKERFSLILESASTNQTSMYLCASSFEDRGNQPQHFGDGTRLSIL.

There are a few counts of this clonotype. This rearrangement joins TRBV19 to TRBJ2-2; TRBD2 aligns across 11 bases. Germline loops: CDR1 LNHDA, CDR2 SQIVND (reference sequence). The junction had 2 bases not matched to a gene; V was cut back by 1 base and J by 4 bases. CDR3 size: 16 residues. The CDR3 region is CASSIGLAGPTGELFF. As DNA, the CDR3 is TGTGCCAGTAGTATAGGACTAGCGGGACCCACCGGGGAGCTGTTTTTT.

V gene TRBV7-2 combines with J gene TRBJ2-2; no clear D gene. The CDR3 runs to 15 residues. Germline-derived CDR1 and CDR2 are SGHTA and FQGNSA. Between the trimmed V and J ends, which lost 1 base and 4 bases, there was a span of 10 bases. CDR3 DNA sequence: TGTGCCAGCAGCTTAGTGGTGGGTTCCACCGGGGAGCTGTTTTTT. It encodes CASSLVVGSTGELFF.

This clonotype was counted ten times or more. V is TRBV6-1 and J is TRBJ2-2, with TRBD2 matching 13 bases. CDR3 size: 17 residues. V shed 1 base, J shed 7 bases, and the junction held 6 bases outside the gene matches. CDR1 and CDR2 from the germline V gene are MNHNS and SASEGT. The CDR3 sequence is CASSEERLAGGIGELFF. The CDR3 nucleotides are TGTGCCAGCAGTGAAGAGAGACTAGCGGGAGGAATCGGGGAGCTGTTTTTT.

The chain joins TRBV19 to TRBJ1-5; TRBD1 matches at 7 bases. This CDR3 is built from 15 residues. The junction had 10 bases not matched to a gene; V was cut back by 2 bases and J by 9 bases. Germline lookup yields CDR1 LNHDA and CDR2 SQIVND (reference sequence). Here the CDR3 reads CASSINSRQGRPQHF. Written as DNA, the CDR3 is TGTGCCAGTAGTATAAATTCCAGACAGGGCCGGCCCCAGCATTTT.

This clonotype has more than one count but fewer than ten. CDR3 sequence reads: CASSISGQGSWYEQYF. The CDR3 bases are TGTGCCAGTAGTATATCGGGACAGGGGTCTTGGTACGAGCAGTACTTC. This chain links TRBV19 with TRBJ2-7, with 10 nucleotides matching TRBD1. The junction had 8 bases not matched to a gene; V was cut back by 2 bases and J by 4 bases. Looked up from germline, CDR1 is LNHDA and CDR2 is SQIVND (reference sequence). There are 16 residues in the CDR3.